The TCR beta chain described here comes from a study of blood T cell repertoires in COVID-19 (dated by TCRdb to about 2020). Background for the entire study: Samples from collaborators originated in the United States, Italy and Spain and spanned both the acute and convalescent phases of COVID-19. The material from the prospective study consisted of cDNA or gDNA derived from T cells, B-cell-depleted T cells, or PBMCs. The dataset comprised deeply sampled blood TCRbeta repertoires from subjects exposed to, actively infected with, or recovered from COVID-19. A freely available public database, intended as a resource for researchers studying the immune response to SARS-CoV-2, is where the repertoires were released. The samples were drawn from two sources: the first 160 participants of the ongoing ImmuneRACE study, and approximately 1,300 subjects contributed by 6 global collaborators. A de-identified subject ID, COVID-19 status, age in years and sex were almost always included in the sample metadata. Where available, HLA class I and class II types were obtained from metadata supplied by the sample provider rather than from assay-based typing. Summary of the overall study and its limitations: Clinical and demographic metadata were provided uncurated, with the amount varying by source and participant.

The collaborating institutions used their own protocols to collect whole blood in K2EDTA tubes. Collaborator samples were shipped for TCRbeta analysis as frozen whole blood, isolated PBMCs, or DNA extracted from either sample type. Worth noting for this clone: Its binding antigen is unknown. Qualities for individual bases were not recorded, and no much larger clone is one base off.

TCRbeta CDR3 regions were amplified from genomic DNA by means of the immunoSEQ Assay, a bias-controlled multiplex PCR. As for the authors' bioinformatics: Within the assay, amplification of reference gene primers was used to estimate how many nucleated cells each sample contained. To quantify the absolute abundance of each unique TCRbeta CDR3 rearrangement, sequence reads were collapsed and filtered. Productive Simpson clonality was computed per sample as the square root of Simpson's diversity index over productive rearrangements. What TCRdb holds here is the immuneACCESS table cut down to in-frame rearrangements. Part of the clones is not present; checked against another copy, under half of the missing clones reflect an unresolved V gene, and the others are unexplained. D and trimming come from the DNA, and the V and J calls and clone size come from that table. The sample table contains 150,000 to 200,000 clones; only one count was recorded for 80% to 90% of them. Clones ranked in the top ten supply 1.5% to 2% of the sample.

The sequencing input was peripheral blood. The receptor was derived from a woman aged 50 to 65 with acute or convalescent COVID-19.

This receptor carries the CDR3 CAWTGGGGETQYF. The base sequence is TGTGCCTGGACAGGGGGCGGGGGAGAGACCCAGTACTTC. The chain employs TRBV30 and TRBJ2-5; TRBD1 is perhaps the D gene, given 8 matching bases. Via the germline V gene (reference sequence), CDR1 is GTSNPN and CDR2 SVGIG. Trimming at the junction amounts to 4 bases on V and 4 bases on J, and the germline ends lie 13 bases apart. From cysteine to phenylalanine, the CDR3 is 13 amino acids long. Only CDR3 DNA is held: 39 bases, read in frame from base 1.